Presented here are 21 T cell receptor beta chains from one specimen sequenced in a study of CD8+CD57+ T cells in acquired aplastic anemia. The TCR beta profiling, which covered VDJ combination and CDR3 sequence, was carried out using genomic DNA as the template. Each CDR3 protein is one row after TCRdb ran MiXCR on the reads. Seen here are 350,000 to 450,000 distinct CDR3 sequences, about two thirds observed once, and the top ten hold 4%. The sequencing sample was made of sorted CD4+, CD8+, or CD8+CD57+ T cells (not recorded which) from PBMCs. The receptors here all came from a human donor in good health, serving as a control.

This clonotype has a count of ten or more. DNA of the CDR3: TGTGCCAGCAGCTTAGATCTGCGGGATACGCAGTATTTT. Encoded protein: CASSLDLRDTQYF. J is TRBJ2-3 and V is TRBV7-9; D not certain. This CDR3 is 13 amino acids long. Germline V lookup: CDR1 SEHNR, CDR2 FQNEAQ (reference sequence). Trimming cost V 1 base and J 6 bases, with 8 bases left between them.

The chain joins TRBV2 to TRBJ2-5; D is possibly TRBD1 or TRBD2 (5 bases each). The J call may be wrong; the DNA end is better matched by TRBJ2-7. CDR1 and CDR2 from the germline V gene are SNHLY and FYNNEI. This CDR3 spans 15 amino acids. CDR3 DNA sequence: TGTGCCAGCATGAGGGGTAGAGGAGTCGGCTACGAGCAGTACTTC. This codes for CASMRGRGVGYEQYF.

Concerning this clonotype itself: At one boundary the junction diverges from the germline segment, which might be a read error. This chain links TRBV24-1 with TRBJ2-3, with D uncertain. The end of the DNA aligns better with TRBJ2-7, so the J call may be wrong. Germline CDR1 and CDR2: KGHDR and SFDVKD. CDR3 size: 15 residues. CDR3: CASSDCRAGTTTQYF. The CDR3 DNA reads TGTGCCAGCAGTGATTGCCGGGCTGGCACAACTACGCAGTACTTC.

This clonotype was seen repeatedly, ten times or more. The chain employs TRBV5-1 and TRBJ1-2; 8 bases match TRBD1. Germline CDR1 SGHRS, CDR2 YFSETQ. This CDR3 is 15 amino acids long. J was trimmed by 8 bases and V by 4 bases; bases with no gene match: 13. The CDR3 region is CASSPRQGPGDGYTF. CDR3 coding DNA: TGCGCCAGCAGCCCCCGACAGGGGCCGGGGGACGGCTACACCTTC.

In the case of this clonotype: A read error may explain this, as a much larger clone is one base away. The chain recombines TRBV6-5 with TRBJ2-1, with TRBD2 matching over 10 bases. The CDR3 spans 17 residues. The trim removed 6 bases at V and 2 bases at J, leaving 10 bases unmatched. The germline gives CDR1 MNHEY, CDR2 SVGAGI. The CDR3 protein is CASRLYGTSGAYNEQFF. The CDR3 DNA sequence: TGTGCCAGCAGGTTATATGGTACTAGCGGGGCCTACAATGAGCAGTTCTTC.

This clonotype occurred many times. The chain combines TRBV12-3 or TRBV12-4 with TRBJ1-1; D uncertain. The CDR3 length is 11 residues. Trimming took off 7 bases at V and 3 bases at J, with 6 bases between the two ends. The CDR3: CASTGDTEAFF. CDR3 coding DNA: TGTGCCAGCACCGGAGACACTGAAGCTTTCTTT.

This clonotype is a singleton in its sample. The junction does not match germline at one end; this may be a read error. The chain has TRBV5-1 and TRBJ2-7, with D perhaps TRBD1 (5 bases). The CDR3 consists of 14 residues. Germline V gene lookup returns CDR1 SGHRS and CDR2 YFSETQ. The CDR3 region is CASIPRADNCEQYF. The CDR3 DNA follows: TGTGCCAGCATCCCAAGGGCGGACAACTGCGAGCAGTACTTC.

In regard to this clonotype: A much larger clone differs by one base, so this may be a read error. The J gene is TRBJ1-2, the V gene TRBV4-3; D is uncertain. Per the germline V gene, CDR1 is LGHNA and CDR2 is YSLEER. V lost 0 bases and J lost 1, with 12 bases in between. The CDR3 totals 16 residues. This CDR3 reads CASSQEGRQVNYGYTF. CDR3 nucleotides: TGCGCCAGCAGCCAAGAGGGAAGGCAGGTTAACTATGGCTACACCTTC.

This clonotype has only one observation. This CDR3 fails to terminate in the conserved phenylalanine or tryptophan, so it likely reflects a read error. The DNA is omitted, as the CDR3 cannot be located on it reliably, and the CDR3 follows TCRdb's listing. This CDR3 is CASSVRETAPPEA. The chain joins TRBV7-9 to TRBJ1-6; the D call TRBD1 from the table was never checked on the DNA. Counting both end residues, the CDR3 totals 13 amino acids. CDR1 SEHNR and CDR2 FQNEAQ come from the germline V gene (reference sequence).

This clonotype was seen at least ten times. CDR3 DNA sequence: TGTGCCTGGGGGATGAACCGGGGACAGCCCCAGTACTTC. The encoded protein is CAWGMNRGQPQYF. V is TRBV30 and J is TRBJ2-7, with TRBD1 matching over 7 bases. Germline V CDR1 and CDR2: GTSNPN, SVGIG (reference sequence). Trimming cost V 5 bases and J 10 bases; bases outside gene matches: 14. The CDR3 loop spans 13 amino acids.

This clonotype has at least ten counts. The chain combines TRBV20-1 with TRBJ2-7; 7 positions match TRBD2. The V gene's germline CDR1 is DFQATT and CDR2 SNEGSKA (reference sequence). Trimming took 0 bases from V and 0 from J; bases not matched to a gene: 5. This CDR3 comprises 15 residues. CDR3 coding DNA: TGCAGTGCTAGAGATATGAGCGGGGTCTCCTACGAGCAGTACTTC. Translating gives CSARDMSGVSYEQYF.

The rearrangement links TRBV11-3 to TRBJ2-7; D remains unclear. The CDR3 is 14 residues long. Germline assignment: CDR1 SGHNT and CDR2 YENEEA. V was shortened by 5 bases and J by 9 bases, with 20 bases between the two germline ends. CDR3 bases: TGTGCCAGCAGCGCGGACGGAACGCCGATTGGGCAGTACTTC. Translation: CASSADGTPIGQYF.

This clonotype appeared a single time. The junction differs from germline at one of its ends, possibly a read error. The chain uses TRBV7-6 and TRBJ2-2; D remains ambiguous. This CDR3 region has 16 residues. Germline CDR1 reads SGHVS; CDR2 reads FNYEAQ. The CDR3 bases are TGCGCCAGCACCGCAGCAGAAGGAGCGAACACCGGGCAGCTGTTTTTT. This sequence encodes CASTAAEGANTGQLFF.

Regarding this clonotype: A single base separates this from a much larger clone, so it may be a read error. The rearrangement links TRBV19 to TRBJ1-1; D uncertain. Per the germline V gene, CDR1 is LNHDA and CDR2 is SQIVND (reference sequence). The V end was cut by 3 bases, the J end by 4 bases, with 12 bases between. The CDR3 runs to 14 residues. The CDR3 region is CASSMDGQSTEAFF. CDR3 sequence (DNA): TGTGCCAGTAGTATGGACGGGCAGAGCACTGAAGCTTTCTTT.

This clonotype has only a few counts. The rearrangement links TRBV12-5 to TRBJ1-1, with a possible D match to TRBD1 (6 bases). Trimming pared 1 base from V and 4 bases from J, leaving 19 bases between. Germline CDR1 reads LGHNT; CDR2 reads FRNRAP. The CDR3 spans 17 residues. The CDR3 here is CASGLELGGALGTEAFF. The CDR3 DNA sequence: TGTGCTAGTGGTTTGGAACTGGGGGGGGCCTTGGGCACTGAAGCTTTCTTT.

The chain links TRBV4-1 to TRBJ1-2, with D possibly matching TRBD1 (5 bases). The CDR3 is 14 amino acids. V lost 10 bases, J lost 2 bases, and 17 bases lay in between. CDR1 is MGHRA, CDR2 YSYEKL, per germline. The CDR3 sequence: CAIRSGGRNYGYTF. DNA of the CDR3: TGCGCCATCAGATCGGGGGGACGGAACTATGGCTACACCTTC.

This clonotype was counted ten times or more. The V gene is TRBV20-1, the J gene TRBJ1-3; D unresolved. CDR1 is DFQATT and CDR2 is SNEGSKA in the germline V gene (reference sequence). CDR3 length equals 13 residues. Trimming took off 5 bases at V and 4 bases at J, with 12 bases between the two ends. This CDR3 is CSALTDPGNTIYF. In nucleotides, the CDR3 is TGCAGTGCTTTGACTGATCCCGGAAACACCATATATTTT.

The CDR3 loop reads CSARRVGTSEQYF. CDR3 nucleotide sequence: TGCAGTGCTAGACGGGTTGGGACGTCCGAGCAGTACTTC. The chain employs TRBV20-1 and TRBJ2-7; possibly TRBD1 or TRBD2 for D (5 bases each). This CDR3 is 13 amino acids long. The V end lost 2 bases, the J end lost 6 bases, and 14 bases lay between the germline ends. CDR1 is DFQATT and CDR2 is SNEGSKA in the germline V gene (reference sequence).

The J gene is TRBJ1-2, the V gene TRBV5-4, with a tentative D call TRBD1 (5 bases). Per the germline V gene, CDR1 is SGHNT and CDR2 is YYREEE (reference sequence). The germline V and J ends were trimmed by 1 base and 8 bases, with 9 bases remaining between them. The length of the CDR3 is 12 residues. As DNA, the CDR3 is TGTGCCAGCAGCTTGTCGGGGGAGGGCTACACCTTC. Its protein is CASSLSGEGYTF.

CDR3 in DNA: TGCAGTGCTAGCCACGGGGCGCAAAGTGAGCAGTTCTTC. As protein: CSASHGAQSEQFF. The rearrangement links TRBV20-1 to TRBJ2-1, with D perhaps matching TRBD1 or TRBD2 (5 bases each). Germline CDR1 is DFQATT and CDR2 is SNEGSKA (reference sequence). Deletions cut 3 bases from V and 9 bases from J, with 15 bases between. This CDR3 has 13 residues.

The V call is TRBV9, the J call TRBJ2-3, with D possibly being TRBD1 or TRBD2 (5 bases each). Germline lookup yields CDR1 SGDLS and CDR2 YYNGEE. V gave up 5 bases and J gave up 11 bases, with 24 bases separating them. The CDR3 is 15 amino acids. The CDR3 loop is CASSEDAGLAYEQYF. CDR3 bases: TGTGCCAGCAGTGAAGACGCAGGGCTAGCCTACGAGCAGTATTTT.